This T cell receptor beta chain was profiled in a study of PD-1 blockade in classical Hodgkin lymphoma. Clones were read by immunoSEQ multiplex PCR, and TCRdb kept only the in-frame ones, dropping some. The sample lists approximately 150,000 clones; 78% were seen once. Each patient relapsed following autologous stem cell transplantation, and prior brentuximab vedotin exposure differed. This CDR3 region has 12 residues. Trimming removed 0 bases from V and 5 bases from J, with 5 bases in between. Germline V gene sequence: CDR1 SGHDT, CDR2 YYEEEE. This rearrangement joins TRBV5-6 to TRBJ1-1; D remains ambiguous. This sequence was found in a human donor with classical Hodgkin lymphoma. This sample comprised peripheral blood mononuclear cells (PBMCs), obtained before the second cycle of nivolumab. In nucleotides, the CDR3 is TGTGCCAGCAGCTTGGAGGGTACTGAAGCTTTCTTT. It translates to CASSLEGTEAFF.